This is a list of T cell receptor beta chains from one sample in a study of molecular identifiers for immune sequencing clone quantification. In TCRdb, the PCR reads were re-called with MiXCR into one record per CDR3 protein. The sample includes hundreds of thousands of distinct CDR3 sequences, about 25% seen only once; the top ten take 0.7% to 0.95%. Sequencing used naive CD8+ T cells from blood, with Jurkat cell RNA spiked in. These receptors were obtained from a human donor in good health. Some libraries in this study had Jurkat cell RNA spiked in. Each CDR3 is given with its conserved first and last residue. D genes are given only for firm matches. Some rows mark clone size as missing; the rest say once, few, many or name a class of expanded clone.

TGTGCCTGGAGGTACAGGGGGCTTCGCGAGCAGTACTTC	CAWRYRGLREQYF	TRBD1	many	TRBV30	TRBJ2-7
TGTGCCAGCAGTTCGCCGGCCTACGAGCAGTACTTC	CASSSPAYEQYF	-	many	TRBV28	TRBJ2-7
TGTGCCAGCAGTTGGAGGGTGAACACTGAAGCTTTCTTT	CASSWRVNTEAFF	-	few	TRBV6-2/TRBV6-3	TRBJ1-1
TGTGCCCGCAGCCGGGGGGGGGAAACTGAAGCTTTCTTT	CARSRGGETEAFF	-	-	TRBV9	TRBJ1-1
TGCAGTGCCGGGCTAGCGGGGTCGTTAAGGGCAGATACGCAGTATTTT	CSAGLAGSLRADTQYF	TRBD2	few	TRBV20-1	TRBJ2-3
TGTGCCAGCAGCTCCGGGACAGGGTATAATGAGCAGTTCTTC	CASSSGTGYNEQFF	TRBD1	many	TRBV7-9	TRBJ2-1
TGTGCCAGCAGCCCACTTACCGTCTACGAGCAGTACTTC	CASSPLTVYEQYF	-	few	TRBV7-9	TRBJ2-7
TGTGCCAGCAGCGTAGAGGGGAGTACAGATACGCAGTATTTT	CASSVEGSTDTQYF	-	many	TRBV9	TRBJ2-3
TGCAGCGTTGAAGGTTTAGCCGGGACAGGGGACTCCTACAATGAGCAGTTCTTC	CSVEGLAGTGDSYNEQFF	TRBD1	-	TRBV29-1	TRBJ2-1
TGCGCCAGCAGCCAAAATAAGAGGGGCGCACTGTCTAATGAAAAACTGTTTTTT	CASSQNKRGALSNEKLFF	-	few	TRBV4-3	TRBJ1-4
TGTGCCAGCAGAGACAGTTTTGACATTCAGTACTTC	CASRDSFDIQYF	-	many	TRBV12-3/TRBV12-4	TRBJ2-4
TGCGCCAGCAGCCAAGCCCCAGGGGGCTTGACAGATACGCAGTATTTT	CASSQAPGGLTDTQYF	TRBD1	few	TRBV4-3	TRBJ2-3
TGTGCCAGCAGCTTGCAGGCGATGGGTGAAAAACTGTTTTTT	CASSLQAMGEKLFF	-	-	TRBV5-5	TRBJ1-4
TGTGCCAGCAGATCCGGGACTCCCTACGAGCAGTACTTC	CASRSGTPYEQYF	-	few	TRBV6-5	TRBJ2-7
TGCAGCGTCGGGCAGGTTTACTATGGCTACACCTTC	CSVGQVYYGYTF	-	many	TRBV29-1	TRBJ1-2
TGTGCCACCAGCACCACTACTACAGGGTCCGCCTACGAGCAGTACTTC	CATSTTTTGSAYEQYF	-	few	TRBV15	TRBJ2-7
TGTGCCAGTAGTATAGGGGCTGAGCAGTACTTC	CASSIGAEQYF	-	many	TRBV19	TRBJ2-7
TGTGCCAGCAGCTTAAATCAAGGGAGGGATGAGCAGTACTTC	CASSLNQGRDEQYF	TRBD2	few	TRBV13	TRBJ2-7
TGTGCCAGCAGTGGAAGGGTCGATAGCAATCAGCCCCAGCATTTT	CASSGRVDSNQPQHF	-	-	TRBV28	TRBJ1-5
TGTGCCAGCAGCCAAAGACTAGCGGGAGGACCATACAATGAGCAGTTCTTC	CASSQRLAGGPYNEQFF	TRBD2	-	TRBV4-2	TRBJ2-1
TGCGCCAGCAGCCGCGAGAAGGGACAGGAAAAAGCTTTCTTT	CASSREKGQEKAFF	TRBD1	few	TRBV4-3	TRBJ1-1
TGCGCCAGCAGCCAAGTACCAGGGGCCGGAGGAAACACCATATATTTT	CASSQVPGAGGNTIYF	-	-	TRBV4-1	TRBJ1-3
TGCGCCAGCAGCCAACCTCCACAGGGGTACCAAGAGACCCAGTACTTC	CASSQPPQGYQETQYF	TRBD1	many	TRBV4-1	TRBJ2-5
TGCGCCAGCAGCCAAGATGAGGACAGGGTAAATGAAAAACTGTTTTTT	CASSQDEDRVNEKLFF	TRBD1	-	TRBV4-1	TRBJ1-4
TGCGCCAGCAGCCAAGATTTGGGGGGCGCGGGGACTGAAGCTTTCTTT	CASSQDLGGAGTEAFF	-	-	TRBV4-3	TRBJ1-1
TGTGCCAGTAGTATACGCGGGATCTACAATGAGCAGTTCTTC	CASSIRGIYNEQFF	-	few	TRBV19	TRBJ2-1
TGTGCCAGCAGCCAAAGCGCTGGCGAGCAGTACTTC	CASSQSAGEQYF	-	-	TRBV5-6	TRBJ2-7
TGCAGTGCTAGAGATGGGCGGGAGAAGTCCTACAATGAGCAGTTCTTC	CSARDGREKSYNEQFF	TRBD2	-	TRBV20-1	TRBJ2-1
TGTGCCAGCAGCCGCCGGGGCATAGATACGCAGTATTTT	CASSRRGIDTQYF	-	once	TRBV3-1	TRBJ2-3
TGCGCCAGCAGTTCTCTCCCTAGTGACGAGCAGTACTTC	CASSSLPSDEQYF	-	few	TRBV5-1	TRBJ2-7
TGTGCCAGCAGTTTAACGACCGGGACACCGAACACTGAAGCTTTCTTT	CASSLTTGTPNTEAFF	-	-	TRBV6-6	TRBJ1-1